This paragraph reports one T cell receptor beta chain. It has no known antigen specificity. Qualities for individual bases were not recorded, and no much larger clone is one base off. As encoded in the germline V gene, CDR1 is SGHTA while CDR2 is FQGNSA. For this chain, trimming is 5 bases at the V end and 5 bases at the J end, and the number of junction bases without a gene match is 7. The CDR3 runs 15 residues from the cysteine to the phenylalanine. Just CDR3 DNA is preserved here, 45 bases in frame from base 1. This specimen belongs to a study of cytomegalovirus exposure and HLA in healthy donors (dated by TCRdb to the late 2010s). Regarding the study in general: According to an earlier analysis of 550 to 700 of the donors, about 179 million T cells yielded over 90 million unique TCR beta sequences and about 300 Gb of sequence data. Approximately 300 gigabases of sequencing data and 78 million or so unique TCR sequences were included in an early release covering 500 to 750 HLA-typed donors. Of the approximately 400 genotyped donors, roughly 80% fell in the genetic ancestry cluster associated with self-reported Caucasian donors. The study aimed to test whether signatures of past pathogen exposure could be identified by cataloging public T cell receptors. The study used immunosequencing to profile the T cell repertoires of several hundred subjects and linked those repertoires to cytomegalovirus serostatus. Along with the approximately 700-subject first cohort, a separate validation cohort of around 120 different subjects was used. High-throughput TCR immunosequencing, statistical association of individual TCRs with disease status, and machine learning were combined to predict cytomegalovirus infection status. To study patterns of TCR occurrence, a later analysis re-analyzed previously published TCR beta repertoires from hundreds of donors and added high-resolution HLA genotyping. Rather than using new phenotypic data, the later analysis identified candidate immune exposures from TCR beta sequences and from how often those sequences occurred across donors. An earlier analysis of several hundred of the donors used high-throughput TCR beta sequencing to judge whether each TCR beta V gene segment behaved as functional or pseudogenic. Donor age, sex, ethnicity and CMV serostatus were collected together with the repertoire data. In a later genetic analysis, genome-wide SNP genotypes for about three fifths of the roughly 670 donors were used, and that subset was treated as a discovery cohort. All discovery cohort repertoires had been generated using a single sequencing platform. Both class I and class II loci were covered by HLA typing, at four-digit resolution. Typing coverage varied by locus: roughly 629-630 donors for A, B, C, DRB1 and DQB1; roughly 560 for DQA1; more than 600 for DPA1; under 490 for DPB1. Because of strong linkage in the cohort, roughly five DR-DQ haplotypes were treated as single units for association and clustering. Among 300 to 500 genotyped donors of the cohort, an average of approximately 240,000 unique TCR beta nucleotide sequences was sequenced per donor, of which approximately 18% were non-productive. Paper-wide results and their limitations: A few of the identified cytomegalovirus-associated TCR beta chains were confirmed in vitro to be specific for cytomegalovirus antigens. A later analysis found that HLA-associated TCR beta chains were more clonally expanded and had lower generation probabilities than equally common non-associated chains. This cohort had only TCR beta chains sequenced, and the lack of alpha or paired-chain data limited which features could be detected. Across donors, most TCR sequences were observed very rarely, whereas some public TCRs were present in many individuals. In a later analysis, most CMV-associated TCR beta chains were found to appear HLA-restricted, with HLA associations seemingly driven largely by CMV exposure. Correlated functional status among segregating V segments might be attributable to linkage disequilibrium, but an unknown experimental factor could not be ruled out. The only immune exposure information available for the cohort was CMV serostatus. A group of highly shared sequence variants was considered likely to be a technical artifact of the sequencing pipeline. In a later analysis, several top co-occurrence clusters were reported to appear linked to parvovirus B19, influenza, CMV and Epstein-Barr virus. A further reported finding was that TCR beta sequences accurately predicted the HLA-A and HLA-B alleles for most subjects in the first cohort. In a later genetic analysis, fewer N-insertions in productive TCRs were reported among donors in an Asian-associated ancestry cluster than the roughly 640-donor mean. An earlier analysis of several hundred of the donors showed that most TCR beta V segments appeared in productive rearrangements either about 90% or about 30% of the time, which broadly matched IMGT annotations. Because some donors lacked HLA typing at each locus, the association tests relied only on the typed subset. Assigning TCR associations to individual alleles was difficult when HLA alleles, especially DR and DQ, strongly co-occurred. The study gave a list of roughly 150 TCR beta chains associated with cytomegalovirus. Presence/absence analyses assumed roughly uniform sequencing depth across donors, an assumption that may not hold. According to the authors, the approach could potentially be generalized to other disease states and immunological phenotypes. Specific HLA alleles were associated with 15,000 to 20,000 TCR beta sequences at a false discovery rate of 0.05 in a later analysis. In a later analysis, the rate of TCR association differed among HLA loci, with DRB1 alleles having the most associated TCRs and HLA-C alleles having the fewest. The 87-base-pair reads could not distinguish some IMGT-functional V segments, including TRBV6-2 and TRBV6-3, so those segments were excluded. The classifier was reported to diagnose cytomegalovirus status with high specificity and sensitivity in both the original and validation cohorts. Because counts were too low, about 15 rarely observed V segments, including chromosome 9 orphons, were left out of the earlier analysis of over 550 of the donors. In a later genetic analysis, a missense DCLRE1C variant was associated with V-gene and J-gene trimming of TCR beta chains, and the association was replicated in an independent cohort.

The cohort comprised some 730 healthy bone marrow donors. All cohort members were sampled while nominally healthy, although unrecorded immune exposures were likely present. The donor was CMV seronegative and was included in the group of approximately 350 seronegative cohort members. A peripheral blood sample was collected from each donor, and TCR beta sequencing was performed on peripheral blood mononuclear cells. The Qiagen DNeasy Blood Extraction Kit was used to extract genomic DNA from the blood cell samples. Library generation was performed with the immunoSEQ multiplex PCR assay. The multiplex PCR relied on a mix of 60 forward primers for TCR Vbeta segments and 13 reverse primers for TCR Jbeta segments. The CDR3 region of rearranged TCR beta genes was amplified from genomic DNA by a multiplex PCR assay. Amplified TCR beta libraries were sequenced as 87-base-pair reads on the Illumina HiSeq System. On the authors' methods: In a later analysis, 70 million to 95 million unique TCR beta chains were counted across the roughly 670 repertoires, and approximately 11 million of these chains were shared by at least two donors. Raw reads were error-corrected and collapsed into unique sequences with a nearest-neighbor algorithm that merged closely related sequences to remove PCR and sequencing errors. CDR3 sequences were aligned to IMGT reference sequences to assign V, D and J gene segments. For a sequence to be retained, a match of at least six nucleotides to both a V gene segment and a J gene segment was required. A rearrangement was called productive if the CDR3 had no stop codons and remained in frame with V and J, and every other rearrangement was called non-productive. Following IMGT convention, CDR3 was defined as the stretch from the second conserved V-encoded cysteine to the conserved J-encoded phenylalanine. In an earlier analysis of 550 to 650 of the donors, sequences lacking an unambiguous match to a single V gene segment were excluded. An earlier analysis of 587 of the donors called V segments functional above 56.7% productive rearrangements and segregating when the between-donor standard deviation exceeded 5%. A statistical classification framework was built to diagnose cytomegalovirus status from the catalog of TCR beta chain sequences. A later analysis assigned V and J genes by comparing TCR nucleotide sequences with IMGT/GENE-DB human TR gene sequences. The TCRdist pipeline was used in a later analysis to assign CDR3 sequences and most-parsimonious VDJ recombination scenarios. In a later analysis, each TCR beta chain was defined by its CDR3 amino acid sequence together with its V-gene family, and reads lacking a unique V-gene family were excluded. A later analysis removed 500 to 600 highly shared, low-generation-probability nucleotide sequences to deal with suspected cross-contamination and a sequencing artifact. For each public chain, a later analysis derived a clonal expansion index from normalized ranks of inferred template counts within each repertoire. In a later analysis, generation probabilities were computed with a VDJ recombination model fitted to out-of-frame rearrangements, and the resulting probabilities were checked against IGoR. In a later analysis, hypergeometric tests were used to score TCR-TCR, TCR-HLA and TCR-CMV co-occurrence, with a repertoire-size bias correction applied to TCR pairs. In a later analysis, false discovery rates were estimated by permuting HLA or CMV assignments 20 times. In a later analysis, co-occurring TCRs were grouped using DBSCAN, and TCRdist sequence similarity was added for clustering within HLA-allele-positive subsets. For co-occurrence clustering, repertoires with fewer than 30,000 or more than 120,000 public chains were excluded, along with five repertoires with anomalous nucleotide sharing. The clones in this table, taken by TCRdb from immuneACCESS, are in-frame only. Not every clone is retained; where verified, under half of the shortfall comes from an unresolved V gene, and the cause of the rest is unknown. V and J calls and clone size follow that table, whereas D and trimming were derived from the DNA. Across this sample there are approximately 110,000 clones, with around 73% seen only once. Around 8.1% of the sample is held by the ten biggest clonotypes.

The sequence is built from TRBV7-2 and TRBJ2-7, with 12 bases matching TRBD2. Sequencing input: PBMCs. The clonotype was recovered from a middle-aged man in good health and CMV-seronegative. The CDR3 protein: CASSQGLAGANEQYF. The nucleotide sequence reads TGTGCCAGCAGCCAGGGACTAGCGGGCGCAAACGAGCAGTACTTC.